One and the same sample provided the 17 T cell receptor beta chains below, sequenced in a study of T cell responses to AZD1222 COVID-19 vaccine. Data came from immunoSEQ multiplex PCR; TCRdb stores just in-frame clones and leaves some out. The sample yields 150,000 or so clones, 93% seen once. The sample here was peripheral blood, taken on day 0 of AZD1222 vaccination. The receptors were sampled from an adult in good health.

The rearrangement links TRBV18 to TRBJ2-7; D might be TRBD1 (6 bases). Germline V gene lookup returns CDR1 KGHSH and CDR2 LQKENI. Deletions cut 2 bases from V and 5 bases from J, with 13 bases between. CDR3 length: 14 residues. CDR3 coding DNA: TGTGCCAGCTCACCATTAACAGGGTGGAACGAGCAGTACTTC. Its protein product is CASSPLTGWNEQYF. Full variable domain (remainder filled in from reference TRBV18 and TRBJ2-7): NAGVMQNPRHLVRRRGQEARLRCSPMKGHSHVYWYRQLPEEGLKFMVYLQKENIIDESGMPKERFSAEFPKEGPSILRIQQVVRGDSAAYFCASSPLTGWNEQYFGPGTRLTVT.

The CDR3 spells CASSLRTSGWPEQFF. CDR3 coding DNA: TGTGCCAGCAGCCTACGGACTAGCGGTTGGCCAGAGCAGTTCTTC. The chain couples TRBV3-1 (or the pseudogene TRBV3-2) to TRBJ2-1; 10 positions match TRBD2. This CDR3 spans 15 amino acids. Germline V CDR1 and CDR2: LGHDT, YNNKEL (reference sequence). Germline trimming cut 4 bases from V and 10 bases from J; bases unmatched to any gene: 10.

This clone appeared a single time. The chain uses TRBV7-6 and TRBJ1-2; D remains ambiguous. Germline values: CDR1 SGHVS, CDR2 FNYEAQ. Trimming took 1 base from V and 3 from J, leaving 27 bases between them. This CDR3 has 20 residues. CDR3 in DNA: TGTGCCAGCAGCTTAGACGAGGACGAGGAGCTCGACCATTACCACTATGGCTACACCTTC. As protein: CASSLDEDEELDHYHYGYTF. Variable domain in full (rest from reference TRBV7-6 and TRBJ1-2): GAGVSQSPRYKVTKRGQDVALRCDPISGHVSLYWYRQALGQGPEFLTYFNYEAQQDKSGLPNDRFSAERPEGSISTLTIQRTEQRDSAMYRCASSLDEDEELDHYHYGYTFGSGTRLTVV.

In its sample, this clone was seen once. The CDR3 DNA reads TGTGCCAGTAGTATAACCGCTAGCTCCTACAATGAGCAGTTCTTC. Protein sequence: CASSITASSYNEQFF. The rearrangement uses TRBV19 and TRBJ2-1; no clear D gene. Germline-derived CDR1 and CDR2 are LNHDA and SQIVND (reference sequence). This CDR3 has 15 amino acids. V lost 2 bases and J lost 0, with 8 bases in between.

This rearrangement joins TRBV19 to TRBJ1-5, with 9 bases fitting TRBD1. In germline, CDR1 is LNHDA, CDR2 SQIVND (reference sequence). The CDR3 is 17 residues long. J gave up 0 bases and V 2 bases, and 5 bases lay outside the gene matches. The CDR3 region is CASSIRDRAYSNQPQHF. CDR3 sequence (DNA): TGTGCCAGTAGTATAAGGGACAGGGCATATAGCAATCAGCCCCAGCATTTT.

This chain's CDR3 is CASSGSGTDGSPLHF. DNA for the CDR3: TGTGCCAGCAGTGGAAGCGGGACGGACGGATCACCCCTCCACTTT. The chain carries TRBV25-1 and TRBJ1-6; weak D call: TRBD1 (5 bases). The V and J ends lost 4 bases and 10 bases respectively, with 17 bases between them. The germline V gene encodes CDR1 MGHDK and CDR2 SYGVNS. CDR3 length: 15 amino acids.

The rearrangement uses TRBV9 and TRBJ1-4, with 9 bases fitting TRBD1. The CDR3 sequence is 14 residues long. Germline V CDR1 and CDR2: SGDLS, YYNGEE. With V trimmed by 5 bases and J by 7 bases, 6 bases remained unmatched. CDR3 sequence (DNA): TGTGCCAGCAGTAGGACAGGGGCGTTTGAAAAACTGTTTTTT. This codes for CASSRTGAFEKLFF. The full variable domain, rest sourced from reference TRBV9 and TRBJ1-4, is DSGVTQTPKHLITATGQRVTLRCSPRSGDLSVYWYQQSLDQGLQFLIQYYNGEERAKGNILERFSAQQFPDLHSELNLSSLELGDSALYFCASSRTGAFEKLFFGSGTQLSVL.

The chain has TRBV19 and TRBJ1-1; TRBD1 agrees at 10 bases. The CDR3 totals 16 residues. Germline trimming cut 2 bases from V and 6 bases from J; bases unmatched to any gene: 9. CDR1 and CDR2 (germline): LNHDA, SQIVND (reference sequence). CDR3 in amino acids: CASSIRSGQGSPEAFF. In DNA form, the CDR3 reads TGTGCCAGTAGTATAAGATCGGGACAGGGGTCGCCTGAAGCTTTCTTT.

The chain is built from TRBV9 and TRBJ2-7; TRBD2 matches 13 bases. Germline V gene lookup returns CDR1 SGDLS and CDR2 YYNGEE. V was pared by 6 bases and J by 5 bases, with 5 bases of the junction left unmatched. This CDR3 has 14 amino acids. Here the CDR3 reads CASIVLAGGHEQYF. CDR3 DNA sequence: TGTGCCAGCATAGTACTAGCGGGAGGGCACGAGCAGTACTTC.

This sequence joins TRBV2 and TRBJ1-2; D remains ambiguous. The CDR3 covers 13 residues. From germline, CDR1 is SNHLY and CDR2 FYNNEI. Trimming took off 4 bases at V and 5 bases at J, with 11 bases between the two ends. For the CDR3, the DNA is TGTGCCAGCAGTGGGGATCCTGGATATGGCTACACCTTC. Protein: CASSGDPGYGYTF.

Of note for this clone: One junction end disagrees with the germline gene, perhaps due to a read error. The V gene is TRBV7-3, the J gene TRBJ2-2, with D unresolved. CDR1 SGHTA and CDR2 FQGTGA come from the germline V gene. The CDR3 is made up of 11 amino acids. The CDR3 DNA follows: TGTGCCAGCAGCGCCTCCGGAGAGCTGTTTTTT. This translates into CASSASGELFF.

The chain recombines TRBV5-6 with TRBJ1-3; D unresolved. V shed 2 bases and J shed 1 base, with 7 bases lying between them. CDR1 is SGHDT and CDR2 is YYEEEE in the germline V gene. CDR3 length: 14 amino acids. The CDR3 nucleotides read TGTGCCAGCAGCTTTGCGGGTTCTGGAAACACCATATATTTT. Encoded protein: CASSFAGSGNTIYF. Supplemented by reference TRBV5-6 and TRBJ1-3, the full variable domain reads DAGVTQSPTHLIKTRGQQVTLRCSPKSGHDTVSWYQQALGQGPQFIFQYYEEEERQRGNFPDRFSGHQFPNYSSELNVNALLLGDSALYLCASSFAGSGNTIYFGEGSWLTVV.

This chain links TRBV10-3 with TRBJ1-1; D possibly corresponds to TRBD1 (6 bases). CDR1 ENHRY and CDR2 SYGVKD come from the germline V gene. The length of the CDR3 is 13 residues. Trimming removed 7 bases from V and 2 bases from J, with 11 bases in between. CDR3 bases: TGTGCCATCACCGGGACACTAAACACTGAAGCTTTCTTT. Protein: CAITGTLNTEAFF.

The chain joins TRBV6-5 to TRBJ2-1; D possibly corresponds to TRBD1 (6 bases). The CDR3 totals 12 residues. Trimming removed 0 bases from V and 10 bases from J, with 7 bases in between. Germline V gene data show CDR1 as MNHEY and CDR2 as SVGAGI. CDR3 coding DNA: TGTGCCAGCAGTTACTCTGGACAGGAGCAGTTCTTC. Amino acids: CASSYSGQEQFF.

The V and J genes are TRBV15 and TRBJ2-7; 12 bases are a match to TRBD1. CDR1 LNHNV and CDR2 YYDKDF come from the germline V gene (reference sequence). The V and J ends lost 4 bases and 7 bases, in that order; junction bases with no gene match: 8. The CDR3 consists of 15 residues. The CDR3 is CATSTPGQGAREQYF. The CDR3 DNA is TGTGCCACCAGCACTCCGGGACAGGGGGCTCGAGAGCAGTACTTC.

The CDR3 sequence: CASSLDREGSPLHF. As DNA, the CDR3 is TGTGCCAGCAGTCTTGACAGGGAAGGCTCACCCCTCCACTTT. V is TRBV27 and J is TRBJ1-6, with 7 bases aligning to TRBD1. With V trimmed by 5 bases and J by 10 bases, 8 bases remained unmatched. Germline V gives CDR1 MNHEY, CDR2 SMNVEV (reference sequence). This CDR3 is built from 14 residues.

The J gene is TRBJ2-7, the V gene TRBV27; 7 bases agree with TRBD2. V shed 8 bases and J 3 bases; nucleotides not matched to a gene: 16. Germline CDR1 is MNHEY and CDR2 is SMNVEV (reference sequence). CDR3 size: 16 residues. CDR3 amino acids: CASGSVWGGVGYEQYF. Written as DNA, the CDR3 is TGTGCCAGCGGATCCGTCTGGGGGGGGGTTGGCTACGAGCAGTACTTC.